What follows is one T cell receptor beta chain and its context. Its antigen is not known. This sample was taken from a study of CD8 T cells in Susac syndrome. A quantity of roughly 0.5 to 1 ug RNA underwent reverse transcription using random hexamers. TCRdb re-derived calls from the immunoSEQ multiplex PCR reads in MiXCR, one entry per CDR3 protein. Here the sample spans around 110,000 distinct CDR3 sequences, around 94% being singletons. TCR beta was sequenced from blood CD8+ and CD4+ T cells. Negative isolation was applied to CD8+ and CD4+ T cells, and FACS enrichment was applied to TEMRA cells. Study-wide results and limits: A handful of Susac-specific public clones appeared in CD8+ TEMRA repertoires, and around 16 in total CD8+ repertoires.

This CDR3 region has 13 residues. Germline values: CDR1 SGDLS, CDR2 YYNGEE. Trimming removed 3 bases at V and 6 bases at J, with 9 bases between. This sequence originates from a human donor with Susac syndrome. Input material: CD8+ T cells from PBMCs. The chain carries TRBV9 and TRBJ2-2; D is possibly TRBD1 (6 bases). In nucleotides, the CDR3 is TGTGCCAGCAGCGAGACAGGTTCCGGGGAGCTGTTTTTT. Amino acid sequence: CASSETGSGELFF.